The 16 T cell receptor beta chains reported below all come from one sample, sequenced in a study of cytotoxic CD8 clonotypes in ibrutinib-treated CLL. Profiled with immunoSEQ multiplex PCR; TCRdb holds only in-frame clones, not every one. The profile shows under 300,000 clones, 70% to 80% of them singletons. Sequences were derived from PBMCs, sampled at disease progression, from a patient treated with ibrutinib. The source is a human donor with chronic lymphocytic leukemia.

This clone was recorded a few times. The genes are TRBV29-1 and TRBJ1-1; D remains ambiguous. CDR1 and CDR2 from the germline V gene are SQVTM and ANQGSEA. This CDR3 is 11 amino acids long. Deletions cut 7 bases from V and 3 bases from J, with 9 bases between. DNA of the CDR3: TGCAGCGCCGAGCAGCACACTGAAGCTTTCTTT. It translates to CSAEQHTEAFF. The whole variable domain, remainder taken from reference TRBV29-1 and TRBJ1-1, is SAVISQKPSRDICQRGTSLTIQCQVDSQVTMMFWYRQQPGQSLTLIATANQGSEATYESGFVIDKFPISRPNLTFSTLTVSNMSPEDSSIYLCSAEQHTEAFFGQGTRLTVV.

This clone was counted a few times. An end of the junction does not agree with germline; a read error may underlie this. The V and J genes are TRBV28 and TRBJ2-7; possible D gene TRBD2, 5 bases. CDR3 length equals 11 residues. In germline, CDR1 is MDHEN, CDR2 SYDVKM. The CDR3 DNA is TGTGCCAGCAGTTCCGGCCTACGGGAAAACTTC. Protein sequence: CASSSGLRENF.

V gene TRBV11-2 combines with J gene TRBJ2-5, with 8 bases fitting TRBD2. Germline CDR1 and CDR2: SGHAT and FQNNGV. Trimming at V came to 6 bases and at J to 2 bases, leaving 11 bases not matched to a gene. This CDR3 contains 16 residues. CDR3 residues: CASRPTTSVNQETQYF. CDR3 DNA sequence: TGTGCCAGCAGACCTACGACTAGCGTCAATCAAGAGACCCAGTACTTC.

The rearrangement joins TRBV10-1 to TRBJ1-3; a possible D gene is TRBD1 (6 bases). The CDR3 totals 14 residues. Germline V gene data show CDR1 as WNHNN and CDR2 as SYGVQD (reference sequence). V was pared by 2 bases and J by 2 bases, with 7 bases between. The CDR3 is CASSEKGAGNTIYF. The CDR3 DNA is TGCGCCAGCAGTGAGAAGGGGGCTGGAAACACCATATATTTT.

V and J are TRBV7-9 and TRBJ2-7, with 12 bases lining up with TRBD2. The CDR3 totals 14 residues. Germline V lookup: CDR1 SEHNR, CDR2 FQNEAQ (reference sequence). V was clipped by 5 bases and J by 5 bases; unmatched bases: 4. In DNA form, the CDR3 reads TGTGCCAGCAGCCCGGGACTAGCGGGCGACGAGCAGTACTTC. Translating gives CASSPGLAGDEQYF.

This clone was detected only a few times. CDR3 nucleotides: TGTGCCAGCAGCCCCACCGGGACGAACACCGGGGAGCTGTTTTTT. Encoded protein: CASSPTGTNTGELFF. The gene calls are TRBV7-7 and TRBJ2-2; a possible D gene is TRBD2 (5 bases). With 5 bases removed from V and 0 bases from J, the gap between germline ends came to 10 bases. The length of the CDR3 is 15 residues. The V gene's germline CDR1 is SSHAT and CDR2 FNYEAQ (reference sequence).

This chain links TRBV4-1 with TRBJ2-1; tentatively, D is TRBD1 (5 bases). Germline CDR1 reads MGHRA; CDR2 reads YSYEKL. The V end lost 0 bases, the J end lost 9 bases, and 12 bases lay between the germline ends. CDR3 length equals 14 residues. CDR3 sequence: CASSQDPRAGEQFF. As DNA, the CDR3 is TGCGCCAGCAGCCAAGATCCCAGGGCCGGTGAGCAGTTCTTC.

The chain uses TRBV9 and TRBJ1-5; D not certain. Germline V gene sequence: CDR1 SGDLS, CDR2 YYNGEE. Trimming took off 0 bases at V and 6 bases at J, with 19 bases between the two ends. CDR3 length: 17 residues. This CDR3 reads CASSVVVPRPIGQPQHF. In DNA, the CDR3 is TGTGCCAGCAGCGTAGTGGTCCCTAGGCCCATCGGTCAGCCCCAGCATTTT.

The chain is built from TRBV4-2 and TRBJ1-4; D unresolved. The germline V and J ends were trimmed by 0 bases and 4 bases, with 12 bases remaining between them. The CDR3 has 16 residues. CDR1 and CDR2 (germline): LGHNA, YNFKEQ. In DNA, the CDR3 is TGTGCCAGCAGCCAAGAGAATCGCGAGGATAATGAAAAACTGTTTTTT. This encodes CASSQENREDNEKLFF.

This chain uses TRBV11-2 with TRBJ1-1; D unresolved. The CDR3 is 11 amino acids. Germline-derived CDR1 and CDR2 are SGHAT and FQNNGV. The V gene lost 4 bases and the J gene lost 1 base, with 1 base spanning the gap. CDR3 sequence: CASSSNTEAFF. The CDR3 DNA reads as TGTGCCAGCAGCTCGAACACTGAAGCTTTCTTT.

The V and J genes are TRBV7-2 and TRBJ2-7; possibly TRBD2 for D (6 bases). Deletions cut 5 bases from V and 3 bases from J, with 17 bases between. The CDR3 spans 15 residues. The germline CDR1 and CDR2 sequences are SGHTA and FQGNSA. The CDR3 region is CASSPNGGSFYEQYF. In DNA, the CDR3 is TGTGCCAGCAGCCCCAACGGGGGATCATTCTACGAGCAGTACTTC. The full variable domain, its missing parts supplied by reference TRBV7-2 and TRBJ2-7, is GAGVSQSPSNKVTEKGKDVELRCDPISGHTALYWYRQSLGQGLEFLIYFQGNSAPDKSGLPSDRFSAERTGGSVSTLTIQRTQQEDSAVYLCASSPNGGSFYEQYFGPGTRLTVT.

The chain uses TRBV2 and TRBJ1-2; D possibly corresponds to TRBD1 (6 bases). From germline, CDR1 is SNHLY and CDR2 FYNNEI. The germline V and J ends were trimmed by 3 bases and 4 bases, with 15 bases remaining between them. This CDR3 contains 15 residues. The CDR3 loop is CASSERPGVVYGYTF. CDR3 coding DNA: TGTGCCAGCAGTGAGAGGCCAGGGGTCGTCTATGGCTACACCTTC.

This chain links TRBV5-6 with TRBJ2-1; D tentatively fits TRBD1 or TRBD2 (6 bases each). Germline CDR1 SGHDT, CDR2 YYEEEE. Trimming removed 1 base from V and 9 bases from J, with 8 bases in between. The CDR3 has 12 amino acids. CDR3 sequence: CASSLWGAEQFF. In DNA, the CDR3 is TGTGCCAGCAGCTTGTGGGGGGCTGAGCAGTTCTTC.

This chain uses TRBV2 with TRBJ2-5; 10 bases line up with TRBD2. The CDR3 length is 18 residues. Losses at the gene ends were 3 bases for V and 2 bases for J; bases not matched to a gene: 12. Germline CDR1 reads SNHLY; CDR2 reads FYNNEI. CDR3 protein: CASSDPRSGGAGQETQYF. CDR3 DNA sequence: TGTGCCAGCAGTGACCCAAGGAGCGGGGGGGCCGGGCAAGAGACCCAGTACTTC.

V and J are TRBV5-1 and TRBJ1-1; the D gene is possibly TRBD1 (6 bases). V lost 1 base to trimming and J lost 1 base, with 14 bases between them. The CDR3 is 16 amino acids. Germline V gives CDR1 SGHRS, CDR2 YFSETQ. The DNA for the CDR3 is TGCGCCAGCAGCTTGACTACAGGGAGGGCGAACACTGAAGCTTTCTTT. Translated, it gives CASSLTTGRANTEAFF.

To note about this clone: The sample has other DNA sequences that encode this CDR3 too. The V call is TRBV9, the J call TRBJ2-7; TRBD2 is a possible D gene (7 bases). Looked up from germline, CDR1 is SGDLS and CDR2 is YYNGEE. The CDR3 runs to 15 residues. Trimming pared 3 bases from V and 3 bases from J, leaving 16 bases between. Here the CDR3 DNA reads TGTGCCAGCAGCGCCGGGGGCGGGAGTAGCTACGAGCAGTACTTC. Translated, it gives CASSAGGGSSYEQYF.